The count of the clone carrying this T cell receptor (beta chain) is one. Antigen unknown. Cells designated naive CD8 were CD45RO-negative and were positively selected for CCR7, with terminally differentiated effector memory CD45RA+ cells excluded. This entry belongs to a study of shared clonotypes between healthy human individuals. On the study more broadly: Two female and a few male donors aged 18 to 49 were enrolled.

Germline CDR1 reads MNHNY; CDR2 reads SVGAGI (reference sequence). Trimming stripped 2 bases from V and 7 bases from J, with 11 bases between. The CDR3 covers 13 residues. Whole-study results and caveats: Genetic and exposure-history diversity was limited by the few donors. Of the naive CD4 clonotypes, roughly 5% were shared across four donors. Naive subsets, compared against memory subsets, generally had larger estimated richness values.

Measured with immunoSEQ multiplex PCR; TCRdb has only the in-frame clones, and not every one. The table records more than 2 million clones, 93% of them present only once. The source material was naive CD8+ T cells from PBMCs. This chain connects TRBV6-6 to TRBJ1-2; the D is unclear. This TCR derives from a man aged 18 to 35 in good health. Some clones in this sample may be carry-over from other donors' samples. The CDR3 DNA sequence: TGTGCCAGCAGTTACGGGGAGTCGAGTGGCTACACCTTC. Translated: CASSYGESSGYTF.